Below, 28 T cell receptor beta chains from the same sample are listed, as sequenced in a study of T cells in Graves' hyperthyroidism and ophthalmopathy. Authors of the study amplified TCR beta CDR3 regions from RNA transcripts. A set of HTBI primers served as the primers for a first-round RT-PCR of the TCR CDR3. TCRdb re-called the multiplex PCR reads through MiXCR, storing one row per CDR3 protein. The sample has nearly 600,000 distinct CDR3 sequences; about 14% are singletons. Sequences were obtained from blood. These receptors all stem from a woman aged 18-30 years with Graves' ophthalmopathy.

This clonotype has a count of ten or more. The chain couples TRBV6-5 to TRBJ2-2; no clear D gene. The CDR3 totals 16 residues. Germline-derived CDR1 and CDR2 are MNHEY and SVGAGI. V was trimmed by 7 bases and J by 4 bases, leaving 19 bases between them. CDR3 sequence (DNA): TGTGCCAGCATTACGCCCTCGTGGGCCCTCACCGGGGAGCTGTTTTTT. Encoded protein: CASITPSWALTGELFF.

This chain connects TRBV12-3 or TRBV12-4 to TRBJ2-3; the D gene is possibly TRBD1 (6 bases). Trimming removed 3 bases from V and 0 bases from J, with 19 bases in between. This CDR3 has 18 residues. In DNA, the CDR3 is TGTGCCAGCAGTTTTGACCCCCCCGGACAGCATAGCACAGATACGCAGTATTTT. This translates into CASSFDPPGQHSTDTQYF.

V and J are TRBV12-3 or TRBV12-4 and TRBJ1-6; D perhaps matches TRBD1 (6 bases). V lost 3 bases and J 6 bases, leaving 12 bases between the germline ends. The CDR3 has 15 residues. CDR3 protein: CASSFSRGLNSPLHF. The CDR3 DNA is TGTGCCAGCAGTTTTAGCAGGGGCCTTAATTCACCCCTCCACTTT.

The J gene is TRBJ1-6, the V gene TRBV20-1; no definite D call. Between the trimmed V and J ends, which lost 0 bases and 10 bases, there was a span of 16 bases. The germline V gene encodes CDR1 DFQATT and CDR2 SNEGSKA (reference sequence). The CDR3 covers 15 residues. CDR3 protein: CSARDLIKGASPLHF. The CDR3 bases are TGCAGTGCTAGAGATCTTATAAAGGGAGCCTCACCCCTCCACTTT.

This clonotype was recorded many times. This sequence joins TRBV29-1 and TRBJ2-3; perhaps TRBD2 as D (6 bases). The V gene's germline CDR1 is SQVTM and CDR2 ANQGSEA. V dropped 3 bases and J dropped 6 bases, with 25 bases sitting between them. The CDR3 is made up of 17 amino acids. In nucleotides, the CDR3 is TGCAGCGTTGAGATCGTTCGGGGGTCTCACAGGATGGATACGCAGTATTTT. This translates into CSVEIVRGSHRMDTQYF.

This clonotype was counted many times. This chain connects TRBV11-3 to TRBJ2-3, with D hard to call. The length of the CDR3 is 14 residues. V was pared by 5 bases and J by 0 bases, with 9 bases between. Per germline, CDR1 SGHNT and CDR2 YENEEA. The CDR3 sequence: CASSRFESTDTQYF. The CDR3 DNA reads TGTGCCAGCAGCCGCTTCGAGAGCACAGATACGCAGTATTTT.

This clonotype was seen at least ten times. The V call is TRBV7-2, the J call TRBJ1-2; the D gene is possibly TRBD1 (6 bases). Between the trimmed V and J ends, which lost 8 bases and 0 bases, there was a span of 13 bases. This CDR3 spans 14 amino acids. Germline V gives CDR1 SGHTA, CDR2 FQGNSA. The CDR3 DNA sequence: TGTGCCAGCTCCCGGGACACTACTAACTATGGCTACACCTTC. It translates to CASSRDTTNYGYTF.

This clonotype occurred many times. J is TRBJ2-5 and V is TRBV12-3 or TRBV12-4; no reliable D call. The CDR3 runs 13 residues. V was pared by 3 bases and J by 7 bases, with 12 bases between. The chain's CDR3 is CASSFGVKGTQYF. Written as DNA, the CDR3 is TGTGCCAGCAGTTTCGGCGTTAAAGGGACCCAGTACTTC.

The genes are TRBV6-2 or TRBV6-3 and TRBJ2-7; 7 bases fit TRBD1. This CDR3 is 15 amino acids long. Germline V lookup: CDR1 MNHEY, CDR2 SVGEGT. Losses at the gene ends were 6 bases for V and 2 bases for J; bases not matched to a gene: 10. DNA of the CDR3: TGTGCCAGCAGGGCCGGGGACAGCGAGACCTACGAGCAGTACTTC. Residues: CASRAGDSETYEQYF.

This clonotype was picked up many times. The chain couples TRBV7-2 to TRBJ2-7; 7 bases map to TRBD1. Germline CDR1 is SGHTA and CDR2 is FQGNSA. V shed 7 bases, J shed 5 bases, and the junction held 5 bases outside the gene matches. The CDR3 sequence is 12 residues long. CDR3 amino acids: CASTKTGNEQYF. For the CDR3, the DNA is TGTGCCAGCACCAAGACAGGGAACGAGCAGTACTTC.

This clonotype was recorded a few times. The chain joins TRBV19 to TRBJ1-1; TRBD1 is a possible D gene (5 bases). The CDR3 sequence is 15 residues long. The V and J ends lost 6 bases and 1 base respectively, with 15 bases between them. From germline, CDR1 is LNHDA and CDR2 SQIVND (reference sequence). The CDR3 loop is CASRYNRYSNTEAFF. Written as DNA, the CDR3 is TGTGCCAGTAGATACAACAGGTACTCGAACACTGAAGCTTTCTTT.

This clonotype was seen a handful of times. V gene TRBV30 combines with J gene TRBJ2-7; TRBD2 aligns across 7 bases. Germline V gene lookup returns CDR1 GTSNPN and CDR2 SVGIG (reference sequence). The length of the CDR3 is 15 residues. V shed 3 bases, J shed 0 bases, and the junction held 8 bases outside the gene matches. CDR3 region: CAWSSGRGSSYEQYF. Here the CDR3 DNA reads TGTGCCTGGAGCTCCGGGCGCGGGAGCTCCTACGAGCAGTACTTC.

Ten or more counts support this clonotype. The genes are TRBV3-1 and TRBJ2-1, with D maybe TRBD1 (6 bases). This CDR3 comprises 15 residues. In germline, CDR1 is LGHDT, CDR2 YNNKEL (reference sequence). The V and J ends lost 5 bases and 4 bases respectively, with 15 bases between them. The CDR3 region has the DNA TGTGCCAGCAGCGTCAGAACAGGGACATACAATGAGCAGTTCTTC. It codes for CASSVRTGTYNEQFF.

There are many counts of this clonotype. The chain's CDR3 is CASSQLQRLEYEQYF. The CDR3, as DNA: TGTGCCAGCAGCCAATTACAGCGTTTGGAATACGAGCAGTACTTC. The gene calls are TRBV3-1 and TRBJ2-7; D unclear. Germline V gene data show CDR1 as LGHDT and CDR2 as YNNKEL (reference sequence). Trimming took 2 bases from V and 4 from J, leaving 15 bases between them. The CDR3 runs to 15 residues.

A word on this clonotype: A clone one base away is much larger, so this may be a read error. The gene calls are TRBV20-1 and TRBJ2-1; the match to TRBD2 covers 16 bases. Germline CDR1 and CDR2: DFQATT and SNEGSKA (reference sequence). Unmatched junction bases numbered 18, after V lost 2 bases and J lost 8 bases. The CDR3 has 20 residues. The CDR3 DNA reads as TGCAGTGCTAGAACCGGGGGGGTGCCTGGGACTAGCGGGAGGGCCGATGAGCAGTTCTTC. It translates to CSARTGGVPGTSGRADEQFF.

This clonotype was seen many times. The chain recombines TRBV5-1 with TRBJ2-7, with D uncertain. Trimming left V 2 bases short and J 4 bases short, with 10 bases between. The CDR3 runs 13 residues. Germline V gives CDR1 SGHRS, CDR2 YFSETQ. CDR3 in DNA: TGCGCCAGCAGCTTAAAAGGAGCTTACGAGCAGTACTTC. Protein sequence: CASSLKGAYEQYF. The whole variable domain, remainder taken from reference TRBV5-1 and TRBJ2-7, is KAGVTQTPRYLIKTRGQQVTLSCSPISGHRSVSWYQQTPGQGLQFLFEYFSETQRNKGNFPGRFSGRQFSNSRSEMNVSTLELGDSALYLCASSLKGAYEQYFGPGTRLTVT.

In this sample, this clonotype turned up many times. This sequence joins TRBV2 and TRBJ1-1; tentative D call: TRBD1 (6 bases). V was clipped by 3 bases and J by 4 bases, with 12 bases between them. Per germline, CDR1 SNHLY and CDR2 FYNNEI. CDR3 size: 14 residues. The CDR3 coding sequence is TGTGCCAGCAGTGACAGGGGTGGAAGCACTGAAGCTTTCTTT. Encoded protein: CASSDRGGSTEAFF.

This clonotype was recorded at least ten times. The genes are TRBV20-1 and TRBJ2-7, with D hard to call. Trimming removed 4 bases from V and 3 bases from J, with 16 bases in between. Germline CDR1 is DFQATT and CDR2 is SNEGSKA (reference sequence). The CDR3 has 14 residues. This chain's CDR3 is CSAIPPIRNYEQYF. The CDR3 DNA sequence: TGCAGTGCTATTCCTCCGATACGGAACTACGAGCAGTACTTC.

V usage is TRBV3-1 and J usage is TRBJ2-3; 11 nucleotides match TRBD1. With 0 bases clipped from V and 4 bases from J, the junction kept 12 bases outside the gene matches. CDR1 LGHDT and CDR2 YNNKEL come from the germline V gene (reference sequence). The CDR3 spans 19 residues. The CDR3 region is CASSQDLYQDRGRADTQYF. The CDR3 bases are TGTGCCAGCAGCCAAGATTTGTATCAGGACAGGGGGCGCGCAGATACGCAGTATTTT.

In its sample, this clonotype was seen many times. The chain has TRBV12-3 or TRBV12-4 and TRBJ1-6, with 9 bases identical to TRBD1. The CDR3 consists of 15 residues. Trimming at V came to 5 bases and at J to 6 bases, leaving 5 bases not matched to a gene. The CDR3 region has the DNA TGTGCCAGCAGTCCGGGACAGGGTCCTAATTCACCCCTCCACTTT. Its protein product is CASSPGQGPNSPLHF.

J is TRBJ2-7 and V is TRBV14; possibly TRBD1 or TRBD2 for D (6 bases each). Trimming stripped 4 bases from V and 3 bases from J, with 16 bases between. CDR3 length equals 15 residues. CDR1 is SGHDN and CDR2 is FVKESK in the germline V gene. DNA of the CDR3: TGTGCCAGCAGCCCCGTGGGGGGCATATACTACGAGCAGTACTTC. This translates into CASSPVGGIYYEQYF.

In this sample, this clonotype turned up many times. The chain combines TRBV7-9 with TRBJ2-2; 11 nucleotides match TRBD2. Germline loops: CDR1 SEHNR, CDR2 FQNEAQ (reference sequence). The junction had 3 bases not matched to a gene; V was cut back by 5 bases and J by 1 base. This CDR3 region has 16 residues. CDR3 residues: CASSPGLAENTGELFF. CDR3 nucleotide sequence: TGTGCCAGCAGCCCGGGACTAGCGGAGAACACCGGGGAGCTGTTTTTT.

At least ten counts were recorded for this clonotype. V gene TRBV15 combines with J gene TRBJ2-3, with 8 bases matching TRBD2. The V and J ends lost 0 bases and 1 base, in that order; junction bases with no gene match: 3. Germline values: CDR1 LNHNV, CDR2 YYDKDF (reference sequence). This CDR3 region has 16 residues. CDR3 DNA: TGTGCCACCAGCAGAGATCGGGGGGGAGGCACAGATACGCAGTATTTT. It specifies CATSRDRGGGTDTQYF.

This clonotype has at least ten counts. The chain is built from TRBV6-1 and TRBJ1-5, with D possibly being TRBD1 (5 bases). CDR1 is MNHNS and CDR2 is SASEGT in the germline V gene. CDR3 length: 12 amino acids. Trimming pared 10 bases from V and 2 bases from J, leaving 9 bases between. CDR3 in amino acids: CATTGGNQPQHF. CDR3 in DNA: TGTGCCACCACGGGGGGCAATCAGCCCCAGCATTTT.

In its sample, this clonotype was seen many times. The chain recombines TRBV30 with TRBJ1-5, with 8 bases matching TRBD1. There are 14 residues in the CDR3. V dropped 0 bases and J dropped 3; count of bases not matched to a gene: 1. Germline CDR1 is GTSNPN and CDR2 is SVGIG (reference sequence). In DNA form, the CDR3 reads TGTGCCTGGAGTGTGGGACAGGCCAATCAGCCCCAGCATTTT. Residues: CAWSVGQANQPQHF. The full variable domain, with the rest looked up from reference TRBV30 and TRBJ1-5, is SQTIHQWPATLVQPVGSPLSLECTVEGTSNPNLYWYRQAAGRGLQLLFYSVGIGQISSEVPQNLSASRPQDRQFILSSKKLLLSDSGFYLCAWSVGQANQPQHFGDGTRLSIL.

The chain has TRBV4-1 and TRBJ1-2; D is possibly TRBD1 (6 bases). The CDR3 runs to 15 residues. With 0 bases removed from V and 4 bases from J, the gap between germline ends came to 12 bases. Germline V gene lookup returns CDR1 MGHRA and CDR2 YSYEKL. The CDR3 loop reads CASSQELTGPYGYTF. The CDR3 DNA sequence: TGCGCCAGCAGCCAAGAGCTGACAGGCCCCTATGGCTACACCTTC.

The chain has TRBV4-1 and TRBJ2-1; D ambiguous. CDR1 MGHRA and CDR2 YSYEKL come from the germline V gene. Trimming shortened V by 3 bases and J by 5 bases, and 17 bases separated the two germline ends. The CDR3 has 16 residues. CDR3 loop: CASSHPAKNRHNEQFF. The CDR3 DNA is TGCGCCAGCAGCCATCCAGCCAAAAATCGGCACAATGAGCAGTTCTTC.

The chain has TRBV18 and TRBJ1-6, with D tentatively TRBD1 (5 bases). From germline, CDR1 is KGHSH and CDR2 LQKENI. The V gene lost 5 bases and the J gene lost 4 bases, with 9 bases spanning the gap. This CDR3 comprises 14 residues. Here the CDR3 DNA reads TGTGCCAGCTCAAGGGACGGTTATAATTCACCCCTCCACTTT. The encoded protein is CASSRDGYNSPLHF.